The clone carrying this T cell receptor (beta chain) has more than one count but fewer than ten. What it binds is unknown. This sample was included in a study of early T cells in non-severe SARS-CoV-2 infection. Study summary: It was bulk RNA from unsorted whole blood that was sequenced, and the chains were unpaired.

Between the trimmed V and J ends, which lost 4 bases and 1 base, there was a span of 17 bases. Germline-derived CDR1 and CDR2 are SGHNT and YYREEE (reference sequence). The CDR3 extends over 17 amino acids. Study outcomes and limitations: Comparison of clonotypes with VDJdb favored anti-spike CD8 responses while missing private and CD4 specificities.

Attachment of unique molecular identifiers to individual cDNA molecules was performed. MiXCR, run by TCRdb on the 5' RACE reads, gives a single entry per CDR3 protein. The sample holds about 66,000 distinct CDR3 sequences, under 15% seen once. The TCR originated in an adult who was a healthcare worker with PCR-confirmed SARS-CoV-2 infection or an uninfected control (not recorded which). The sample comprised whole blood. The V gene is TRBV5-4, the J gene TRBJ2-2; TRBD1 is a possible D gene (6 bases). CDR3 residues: CASSLGGLLGNTGELFF. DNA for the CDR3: TGTGCCAGCAGCCTAGGGGGTCTCCTTGGGAACACCGGGGAGCTGTTTTTT.